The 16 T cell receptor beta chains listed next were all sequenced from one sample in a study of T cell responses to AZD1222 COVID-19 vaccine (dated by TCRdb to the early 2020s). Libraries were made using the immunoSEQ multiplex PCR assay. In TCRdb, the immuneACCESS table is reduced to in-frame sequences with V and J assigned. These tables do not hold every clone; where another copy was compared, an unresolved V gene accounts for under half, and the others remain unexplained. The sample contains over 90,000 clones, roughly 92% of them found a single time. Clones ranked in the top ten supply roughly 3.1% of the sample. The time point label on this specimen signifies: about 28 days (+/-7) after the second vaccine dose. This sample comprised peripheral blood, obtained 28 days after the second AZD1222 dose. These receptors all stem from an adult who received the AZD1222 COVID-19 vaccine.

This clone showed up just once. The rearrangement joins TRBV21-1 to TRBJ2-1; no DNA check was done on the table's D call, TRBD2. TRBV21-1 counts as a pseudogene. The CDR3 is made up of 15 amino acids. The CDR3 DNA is TGTGCCAGCAGCAGACTAGCGGGGCCACGGGATGAGCAGTTCTTC. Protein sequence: CASSRLAGPRDEQFF.

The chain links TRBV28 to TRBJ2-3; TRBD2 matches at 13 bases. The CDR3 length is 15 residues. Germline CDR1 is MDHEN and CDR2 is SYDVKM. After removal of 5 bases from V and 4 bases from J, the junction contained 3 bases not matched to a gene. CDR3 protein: CASSQLAGGPDTQYF. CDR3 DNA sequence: TGTGCCAGCAGTCAACTAGCGGGGGGGCCAGATACGCAGTATTTT.

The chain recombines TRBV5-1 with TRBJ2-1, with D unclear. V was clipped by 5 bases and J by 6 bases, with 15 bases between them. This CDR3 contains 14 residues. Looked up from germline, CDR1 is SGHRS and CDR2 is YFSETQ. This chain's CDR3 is CASSDPAYGNEQFF. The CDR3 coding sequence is TGCGCCAGCAGTGACCCCGCCTATGGCAATGAGCAGTTCTTC.

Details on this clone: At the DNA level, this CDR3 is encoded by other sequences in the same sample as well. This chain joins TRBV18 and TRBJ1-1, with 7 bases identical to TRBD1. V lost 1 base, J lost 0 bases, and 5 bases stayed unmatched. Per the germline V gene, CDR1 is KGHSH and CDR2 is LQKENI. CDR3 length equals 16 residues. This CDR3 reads CASSPQGAGMNTEAFF. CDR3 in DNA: TGTGCCAGCTCACCACAGGGGGCGGGAATGAACACTGAAGCTTTCTTT.

The CDR3 bases are TGTGCCAGCAGCCCCCCGACGGGAAACTATGGCTACACCTTC. Its protein product is CASSPPTGNYGYTF. This rearrangement joins TRBV9 to TRBJ1-2, with D hard to call. This CDR3 is built from 14 residues. The V gene's germline CDR1 is SGDLS and CDR2 YYNGEE. The V and J ends lost 4 bases and 2 bases respectively, with 12 bases between them. The entire variable domain, with the rest obtained from reference TRBV9 and TRBJ1-2, is as follows: DSGVTQTPKHLITATGQRVTLRCSPRSGDLSVYWYQQSLDQGLQFLIQYYNGEERAKGNILERFSAQQFPDLHSELNLSSLELGDSALYFCASSPPTGNYGYTFGSGTRLTVV.

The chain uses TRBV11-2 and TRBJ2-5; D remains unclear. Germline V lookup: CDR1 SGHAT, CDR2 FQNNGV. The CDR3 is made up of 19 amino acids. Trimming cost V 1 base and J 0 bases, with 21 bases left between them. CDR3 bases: TGTGCCAGCAGCTTAGGGGTGTTTGCGGCATCATCGAACCAAGAGACCCAGTACTTC. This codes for CASSLGVFAASSNQETQYF.

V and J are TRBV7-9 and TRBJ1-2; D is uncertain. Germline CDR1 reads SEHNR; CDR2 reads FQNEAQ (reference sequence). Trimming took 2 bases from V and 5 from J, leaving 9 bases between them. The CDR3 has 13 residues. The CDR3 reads CASSLTREYGYTF. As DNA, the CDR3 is TGTGCCAGCAGCTTAACGAGGGAGTATGGCTACACCTTC.

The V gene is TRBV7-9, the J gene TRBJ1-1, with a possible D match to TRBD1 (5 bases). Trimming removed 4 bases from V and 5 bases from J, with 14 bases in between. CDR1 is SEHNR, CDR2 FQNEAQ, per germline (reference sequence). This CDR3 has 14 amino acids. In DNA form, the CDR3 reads TGTGCCAGCAGCTCCCGGCCCGAGGGGACTGAAGCTTTCTTT. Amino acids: CASSSRPEGTEAFF.

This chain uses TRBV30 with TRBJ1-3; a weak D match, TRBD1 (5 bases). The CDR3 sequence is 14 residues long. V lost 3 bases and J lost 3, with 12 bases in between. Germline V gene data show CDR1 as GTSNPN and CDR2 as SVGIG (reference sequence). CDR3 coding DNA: TGTGCCTGGAGAAACTTGGGGGTTGGAAACACCATATATTTT. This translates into CAWRNLGVGNTIYF. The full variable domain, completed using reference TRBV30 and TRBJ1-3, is SQTIHQWPATLVQPVGSPLSLECTVEGTSNPNLYWYRQAAGRGLQLLFYSVGIGQISSEVPQNLSASRPQDRQFILSSKKLLLSDSGFYLCAWRNLGVGNTIYFGEGSWLTVV.

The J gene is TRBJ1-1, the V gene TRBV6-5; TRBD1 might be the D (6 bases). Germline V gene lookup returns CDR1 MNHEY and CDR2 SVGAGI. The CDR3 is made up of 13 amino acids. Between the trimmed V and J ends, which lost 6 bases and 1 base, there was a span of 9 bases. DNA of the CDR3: TGTGCCAGCAGGAGGGGGACGAACACTGAAGCTTTCTTT. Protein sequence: CASRRGTNTEAFF.

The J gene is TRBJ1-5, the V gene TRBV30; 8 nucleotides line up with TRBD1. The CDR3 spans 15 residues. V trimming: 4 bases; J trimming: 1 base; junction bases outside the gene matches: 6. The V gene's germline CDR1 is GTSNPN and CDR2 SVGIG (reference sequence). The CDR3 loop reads CAWTEQGGSNQPQHF. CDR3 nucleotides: TGTGCCTGGACCGAACAGGGGGGGAGCAATCAGCCCCAGCATTTT.

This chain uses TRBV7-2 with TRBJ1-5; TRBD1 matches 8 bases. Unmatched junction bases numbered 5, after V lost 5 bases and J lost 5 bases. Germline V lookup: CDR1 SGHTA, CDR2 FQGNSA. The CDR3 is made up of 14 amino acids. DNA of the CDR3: TGTGCCAGCAGCCGCAGGGGGCATGATCAGCCCCAGCATTTT. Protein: CASSRRGHDQPQHF.

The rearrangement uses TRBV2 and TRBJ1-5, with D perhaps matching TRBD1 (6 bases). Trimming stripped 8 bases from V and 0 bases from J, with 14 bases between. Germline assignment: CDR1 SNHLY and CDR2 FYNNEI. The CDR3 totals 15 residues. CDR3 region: CASSGARGSNQPQHF. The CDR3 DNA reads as TGTGCCAGCTCGGGGGCCCGGGGTAGCAATCAGCCCCAGCATTTT.

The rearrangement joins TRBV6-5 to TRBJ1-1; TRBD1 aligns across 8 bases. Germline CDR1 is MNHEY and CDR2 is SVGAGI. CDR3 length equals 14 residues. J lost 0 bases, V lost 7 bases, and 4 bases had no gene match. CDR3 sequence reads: CASIRTGMNTEAFF. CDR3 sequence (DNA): TGTGCCAGCATTCGGACAGGGATGAACACTGAAGCTTTCTTT.

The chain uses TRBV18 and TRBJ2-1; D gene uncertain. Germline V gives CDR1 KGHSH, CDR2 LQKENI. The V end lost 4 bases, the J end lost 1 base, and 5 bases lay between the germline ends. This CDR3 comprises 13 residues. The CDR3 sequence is CASSLGSYNEQFF. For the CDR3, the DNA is TGTGCCAGCTCACTAGGATCCTACAATGAGCAGTTCTTC. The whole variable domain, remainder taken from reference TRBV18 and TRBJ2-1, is NAGVMQNPRHLVRRRGQEARLRCSPMKGHSHVYWYRQLPEEGLKFMVYLQKENIIDESGMPKERFSAEFPKEGPSILRIQQVVRGDSAAYFCASSLGSYNEQFFGPGTRLTVL.

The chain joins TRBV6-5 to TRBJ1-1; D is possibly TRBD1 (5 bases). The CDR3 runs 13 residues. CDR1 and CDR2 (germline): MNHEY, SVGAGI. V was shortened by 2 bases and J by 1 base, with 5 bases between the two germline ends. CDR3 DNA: TGTGCCAGCAGTTACACAGGGAACACTGAAGCTTTCTTT. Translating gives CASSYTGNTEAFF.